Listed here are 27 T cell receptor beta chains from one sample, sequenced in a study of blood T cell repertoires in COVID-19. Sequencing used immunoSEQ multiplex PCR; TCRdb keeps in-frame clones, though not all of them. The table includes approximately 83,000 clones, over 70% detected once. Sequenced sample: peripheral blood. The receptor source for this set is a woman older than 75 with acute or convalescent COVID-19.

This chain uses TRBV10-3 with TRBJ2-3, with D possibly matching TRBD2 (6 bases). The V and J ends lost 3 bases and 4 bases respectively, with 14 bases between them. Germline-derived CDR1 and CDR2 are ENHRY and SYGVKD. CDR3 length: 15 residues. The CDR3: CAISDPLKRADTQYF. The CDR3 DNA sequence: TGTGCCATCAGTGATCCTTTGAAGCGGGCAGATACGCAGTATTTT.

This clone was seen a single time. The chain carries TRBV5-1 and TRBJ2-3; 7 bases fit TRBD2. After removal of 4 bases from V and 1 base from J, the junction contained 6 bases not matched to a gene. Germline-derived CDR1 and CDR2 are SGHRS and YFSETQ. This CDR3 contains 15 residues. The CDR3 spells CASSLTGGGTDTQYF. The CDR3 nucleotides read TGCGCCAGCAGCCTTACGGGGGGAGGCACAGATACGCAGTATTTT.

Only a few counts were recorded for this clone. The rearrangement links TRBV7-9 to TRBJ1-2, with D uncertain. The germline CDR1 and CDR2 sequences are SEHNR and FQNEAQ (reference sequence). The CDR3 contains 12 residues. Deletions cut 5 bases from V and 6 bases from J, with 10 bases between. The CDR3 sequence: CASSPTGNGYTF. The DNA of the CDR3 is TGTGCCAGCAGCCCTACGGGGAATGGCTACACCTTC.

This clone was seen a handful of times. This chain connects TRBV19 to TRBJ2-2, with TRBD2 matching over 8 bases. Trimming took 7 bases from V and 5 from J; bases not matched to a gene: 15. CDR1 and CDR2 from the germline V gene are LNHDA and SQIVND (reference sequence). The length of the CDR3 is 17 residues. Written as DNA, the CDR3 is TGTGCCAGTAAAACCATAGCGGGATCGAGGGTAACCGGGGAGCTGTTTTTT. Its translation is CASKTIAGSRVTGELFF.

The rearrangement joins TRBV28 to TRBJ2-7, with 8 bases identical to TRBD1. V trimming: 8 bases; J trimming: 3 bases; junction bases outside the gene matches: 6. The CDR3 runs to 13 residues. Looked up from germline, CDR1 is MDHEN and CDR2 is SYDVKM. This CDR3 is CASCTGGFYEQYF. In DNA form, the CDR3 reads TGTGCCAGCTGTACAGGGGGGTTCTACGAGCAGTACTTC. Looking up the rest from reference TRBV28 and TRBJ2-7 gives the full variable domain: DVKVTQSSRYLVKRTGEKVFLECVQDMDHENMFWYRQDPGLGLRLIYFSYDVKMKEKGDIPEGYSVSREKKERFSLILESASTNQTSMYLCASCTGGFYEQYFGPGTRLTVT.

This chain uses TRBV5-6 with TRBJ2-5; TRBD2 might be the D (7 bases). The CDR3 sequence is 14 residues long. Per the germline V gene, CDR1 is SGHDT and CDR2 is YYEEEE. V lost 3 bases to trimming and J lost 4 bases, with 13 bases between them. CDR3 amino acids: CASSSGGGGETQYF. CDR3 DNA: TGTGCCAGCAGCTCTGGGGGCGGGGGAGAGACCCAGTACTTC. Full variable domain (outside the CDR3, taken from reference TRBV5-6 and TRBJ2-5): DAGVTQSPTHLIKTRGQQVTLRCSPKSGHDTVSWYQQALGQGPQFIFQYYEEEERQRGNFPDRFSGHQFPNYSSELNVNALLLGDSALYLCASSSGGGGETQYFGPGTRLLVL.

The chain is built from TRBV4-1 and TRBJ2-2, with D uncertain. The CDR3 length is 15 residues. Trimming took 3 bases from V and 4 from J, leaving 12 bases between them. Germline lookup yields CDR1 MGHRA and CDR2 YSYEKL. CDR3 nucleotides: TGCGCCAGCAGCCAGAACCCCAGTCTCACCGGGGAGCTGTTTTTT. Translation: CASSQNPSLTGELFF.

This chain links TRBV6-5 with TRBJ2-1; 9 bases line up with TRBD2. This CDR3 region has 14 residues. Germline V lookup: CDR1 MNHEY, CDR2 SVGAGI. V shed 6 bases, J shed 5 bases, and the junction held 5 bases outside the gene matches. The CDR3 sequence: CASRWGLAHNEQFF. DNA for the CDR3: TGTGCCAGCAGATGGGGACTAGCTCACAATGAGCAGTTCTTC.

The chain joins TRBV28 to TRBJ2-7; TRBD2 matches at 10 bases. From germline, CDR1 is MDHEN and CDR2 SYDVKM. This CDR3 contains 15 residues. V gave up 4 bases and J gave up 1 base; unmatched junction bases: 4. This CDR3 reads CASSSPSGGSYEQYF. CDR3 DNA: TGTGCCAGCAGTTCTCCTAGCGGGGGTTCCTACGAGCAGTACTTC.

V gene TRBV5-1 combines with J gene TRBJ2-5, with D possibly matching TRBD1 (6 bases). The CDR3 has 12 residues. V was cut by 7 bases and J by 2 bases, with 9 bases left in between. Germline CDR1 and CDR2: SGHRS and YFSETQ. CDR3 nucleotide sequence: TGCGCCAGCCAACAGGGACAAGAGACCCAGTACTTC. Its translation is CASQQGQETQYF. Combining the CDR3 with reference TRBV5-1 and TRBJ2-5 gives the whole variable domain KAGVTQTPRYLIKTRGQQVTLSCSPISGHRSVSWYQQTPGQGLQFLFEYFSETQRNKGNFPGRFSGRQFSNSRSEMNVSTLELGDSALYLCASQQGQETQYFGPGTRLLVL.

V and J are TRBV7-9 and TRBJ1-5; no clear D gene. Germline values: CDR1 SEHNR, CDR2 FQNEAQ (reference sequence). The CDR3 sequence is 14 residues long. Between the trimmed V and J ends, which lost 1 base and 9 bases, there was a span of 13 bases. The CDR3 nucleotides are TGTGCCAGCAGCTTAGTTGCCAACAACGCGCCCCAGCATTTT. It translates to CASSLVANNAPQHF.

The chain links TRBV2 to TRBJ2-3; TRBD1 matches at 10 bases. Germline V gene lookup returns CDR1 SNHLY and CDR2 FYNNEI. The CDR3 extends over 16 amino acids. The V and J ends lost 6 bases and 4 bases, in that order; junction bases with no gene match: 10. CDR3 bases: TGTGCCAGCAGAGCTCGGGACAGGGGTGGCCCAGATACGCAGTATTTT. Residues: CASRARDRGGPDTQYF.

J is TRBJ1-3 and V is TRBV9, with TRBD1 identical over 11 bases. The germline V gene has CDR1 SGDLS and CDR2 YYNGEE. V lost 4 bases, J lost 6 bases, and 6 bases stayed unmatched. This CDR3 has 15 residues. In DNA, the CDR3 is TGTGCCAGCAGCAAACGGACAGGGGGCGTAAACACCATATATTTT. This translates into CASSKRTGGVNTIYF.

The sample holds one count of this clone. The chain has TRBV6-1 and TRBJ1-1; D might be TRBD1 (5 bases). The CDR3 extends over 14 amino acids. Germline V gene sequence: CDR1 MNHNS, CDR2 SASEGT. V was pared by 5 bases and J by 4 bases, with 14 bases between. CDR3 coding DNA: TGTGCCAGCAGTTCAAGAGCCGGGGGCACTGAAGCTTTCTTT. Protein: CASSSRAGGTEAFF.

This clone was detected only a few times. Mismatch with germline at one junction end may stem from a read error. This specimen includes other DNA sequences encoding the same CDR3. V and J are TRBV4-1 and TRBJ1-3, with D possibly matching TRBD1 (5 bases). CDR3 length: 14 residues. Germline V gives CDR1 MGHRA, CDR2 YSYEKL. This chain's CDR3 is CASSQAGRGDTIYF. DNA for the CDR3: TGCGCCAGCAGCCAAGCAGGGCGTGGAGACACCATATATTTT.

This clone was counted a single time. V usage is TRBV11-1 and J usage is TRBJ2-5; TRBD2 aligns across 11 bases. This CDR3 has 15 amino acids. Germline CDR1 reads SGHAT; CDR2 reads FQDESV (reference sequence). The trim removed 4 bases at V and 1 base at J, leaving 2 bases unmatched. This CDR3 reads CASSYGLAGQETQYF. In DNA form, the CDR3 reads TGTGCCAGCAGCTATGGACTAGCGGGCCAAGAGACCCAGTACTTC. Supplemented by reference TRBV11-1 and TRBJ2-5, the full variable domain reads EAEVAQSPRYKITEKSQAVAFWCDPISGHATLYWYRQILGQGPELLVQFQDESVVDDSQLPKDRFSAERLKGVDSTLKIQPAELGDSAMYLCASSYGLAGQETQYFGPGTRLLVL.

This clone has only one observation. The CDR3 region is CASSPQGSQQETQYF. In DNA, the CDR3 is TGTGCCAGCTCACCCCAGGGGAGTCAACAAGAGACCCAGTACTTC. The chain couples TRBV18 to TRBJ2-5, with D possibly being TRBD1 (6 bases). The CDR3 covers 15 residues. Germline V gives CDR1 KGHSH, CDR2 LQKENI. The V end lost 3 bases, the J end lost 2 bases, and 13 bases lay between the germline ends.

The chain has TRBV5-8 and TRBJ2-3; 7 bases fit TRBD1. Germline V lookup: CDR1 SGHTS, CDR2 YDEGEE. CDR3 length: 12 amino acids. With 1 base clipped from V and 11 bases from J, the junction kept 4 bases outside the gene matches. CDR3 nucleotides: TGTGCCAGCAGCTTGAGGGGGCCTCAGCAGTATTTT. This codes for CASSLRGPQQYF.

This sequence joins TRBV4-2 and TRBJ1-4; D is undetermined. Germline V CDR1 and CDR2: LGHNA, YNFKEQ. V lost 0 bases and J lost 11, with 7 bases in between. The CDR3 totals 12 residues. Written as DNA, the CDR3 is TGTGCCAGCAGCCAAGAAGCGGGGAAACTGTTTTTT. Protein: CASSQEAGKLFF.

In nucleotides, the CDR3 is TGTGCCAGCAGCCCAGGGACTAGTGGAGGGACCCAGTACTTC. This codes for CASSPGTSGGTQYF. The V call is TRBV9, the J call TRBJ2-5; 8 nucleotides agree with TRBD2. The CDR3 contains 14 residues. Trimming at V came to 4 bases and at J to 7 bases, leaving 9 bases not matched to a gene. Germline values: CDR1 SGDLS, CDR2 YYNGEE.

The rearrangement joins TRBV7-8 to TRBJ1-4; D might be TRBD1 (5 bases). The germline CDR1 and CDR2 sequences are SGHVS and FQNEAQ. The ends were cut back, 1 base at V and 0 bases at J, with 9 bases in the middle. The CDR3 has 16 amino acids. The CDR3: CASSLERGSTNEKLFF. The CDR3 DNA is TGTGCCAGCAGCTTAGAAAGGGGATCAACTAATGAAAAACTGTTTTTT.

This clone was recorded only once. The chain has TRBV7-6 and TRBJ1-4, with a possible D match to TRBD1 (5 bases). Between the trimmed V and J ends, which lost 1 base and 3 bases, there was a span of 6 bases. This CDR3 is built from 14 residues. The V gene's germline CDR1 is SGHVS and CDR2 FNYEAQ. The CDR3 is CASSLGRANEKLFF. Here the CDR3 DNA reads TGTGCCAGCAGCTTAGGCAGGGCTAATGAAAAACTGTTTTTT.

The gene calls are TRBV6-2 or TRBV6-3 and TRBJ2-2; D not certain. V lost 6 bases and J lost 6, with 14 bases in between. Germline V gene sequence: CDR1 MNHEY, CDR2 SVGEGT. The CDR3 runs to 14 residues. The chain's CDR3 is CASSRTQVPGELFF. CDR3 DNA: TGTGCCAGCAGCCGTACCCAGGTTCCCGGGGAGCTGTTTTTT.

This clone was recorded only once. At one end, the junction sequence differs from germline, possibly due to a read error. The CDR3 here is CASSLTGTGGWNEQFF. CDR3 nucleotide sequence: TGTGCCAGCAGCCTAACCGGGACAGGGGGCTGGAATGAGCAGTTCTTC. The chain couples TRBV7-3 to TRBJ2-1; 12 bases align to TRBD1. Germline V gene sequence: CDR1 SGHTA, CDR2 FQGTGA. The CDR3 has 16 residues. Full variable domain (outside the CDR3, taken from reference TRBV7-3 and TRBJ2-1): GAGVSQTPSNKVTEKGKYVELRCDPISGHTALYWYRQSLGQGPEFLIYFQGTGAADDSGLPNDRFFAVRPEGSVSTLKIQRTERGDSAVYLCASSLTGTGGWNEQFFGPGTRLTVL.

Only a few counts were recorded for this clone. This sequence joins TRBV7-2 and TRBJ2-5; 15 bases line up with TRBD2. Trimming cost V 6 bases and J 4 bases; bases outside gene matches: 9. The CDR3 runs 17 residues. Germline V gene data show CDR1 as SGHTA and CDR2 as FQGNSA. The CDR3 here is CASSSKPGLAGGETQYF. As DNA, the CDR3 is TGTGCCAGCAGTTCCAAACCGGGACTAGCGGGGGGAGAGACCCAGTACTTC.

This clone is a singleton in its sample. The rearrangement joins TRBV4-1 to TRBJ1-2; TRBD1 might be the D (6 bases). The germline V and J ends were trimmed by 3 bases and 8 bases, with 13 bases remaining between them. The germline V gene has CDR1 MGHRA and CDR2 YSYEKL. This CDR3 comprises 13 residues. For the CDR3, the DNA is TGCGCCAGCAGCCAGCACGGGACACCCGGCTACACCTTC. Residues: CASSQHGTPGYTF.

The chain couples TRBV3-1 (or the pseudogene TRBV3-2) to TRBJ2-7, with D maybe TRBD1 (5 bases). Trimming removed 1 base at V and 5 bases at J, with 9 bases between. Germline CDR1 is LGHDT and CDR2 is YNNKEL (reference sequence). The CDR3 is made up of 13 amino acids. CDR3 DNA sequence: TGTGCCAGCAGCCAAGCCCGCAGGGACGAGCAGTACTTC. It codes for CASSQARRDEQYF.